Only a few counts were recorded for the clone carrying this T cell receptor beta chain. A read error may be the cause here, since a much bigger clone is one base away. The record originates from a study of blood T cells in healthy people across ages. V dropped 6 bases and J dropped 3; count of bases not matched to a gene: 9. This CDR3 contains 15 residues. The germline V gene has CDR1 LGHDT and CDR2 YNNKEL (reference sequence). For the second PCR, which ran for about 6 to 11 cycles, a sample-barcoded 5' primer and a J-beta primer mix were used. TCRdb itself ran the 5' RACE reads through MiXCR, one entry per CDR3 protein. The data show more than 600,000 distinct CDR3 sequences, 25% seen once. The same sample was also studied in work on T cells of mothers and their children.

The TCR was taken from a boy between 10 and 17 years old in good health. Sequencing was done on a sample of blood. The rearrangement joins TRBV3-1 to TRBJ2-3, with TRBD1 identical over 7 bases. Here the CDR3 reads CASSRWDRVTDTQYF. CDR3 coding DNA: TGTGCCAGCAGTCGATGGGACAGAGTGACAGATACGCAGTATTTT.